The clone carrying this T cell receptor (beta chain) was seen a few times. No antigen is known for it. The data were taken from a study of blood T cells in healthy people across ages. The total RNA that was extracted per sample amounted to at least 5 micrograms. The V and J ends lost 5 bases and 4 bases, in that order; junction bases with no gene match: 5. Per germline, CDR1 LGHNA and CDR2 YNFKEQ. This CDR3 is built from 15 residues. Study conclusions and caveats: A greater number of naive CD4+ cells and higher diversity distinguished long-lived donors from aged donors.

With a J-beta primer mix and a sample-barcoded 5' primer, a second PCR ran about 7 to 12 cycles. TCRdb ran MiXCR on the 5' RACE reads and lists one entry per CDR3 protein. The data hold around 1.1 million distinct CDR3 sequences, with 35% to 40% observed a single time. V is TRBV4-2 and J is TRBJ1-5; 10 nucleotides match TRBD1. The specimen sequenced was blood. The receptor was derived from a young man in good health. The CDR3, as DNA: TGTGCCAGCAGCGACGGGACAGGGGCGAATCAGCCCCAGCATTTT. Residues: CASSDGTGANQPQHF.